The next 4 T cell receptor beta chains were all read from a single sample in a study of neurological immune-mediated disorders. Time point meaning: longitudinal time-point 1 (baseline). TCRdb re-called the 5' RACE reads with MiXCR, one entry per CDR3 protein. The sample comprises some 49,000 distinct CDR3 sequences, more than 8.5% of which are singletons, and about 1.6% rests with the top ten. The sequencing sample was made of PBMCs. The receptors derive from a woman in her 40s in good health.

This clonotype was counted many times. CDR3: CASSAPGQATGEQYF. CDR3 bases: TGTGCCAGCAGCGCCCCGGGACAGGCTACGGGAGAGCAGTACTTC. The genes are TRBV7-2 and TRBJ2-7; 8 bases are shared with TRBD1. The V gene end was trimmed by 5 bases and the J gene end by 7 bases; junction bases not matched to a gene: 13. The germline CDR1 and CDR2 sequences are SGHTA and FQGNSA. The CDR3 has 15 residues.

The V gene is TRBV30, the J gene TRBJ2-3; tentatively, D is TRBD1 or TRBD2 (6 bases each). The CDR3 loop spans 12 amino acids. V was trimmed by 4 bases and J by 6 bases, leaving 11 bases between them. Germline values: CDR1 GTSNPN, CDR2 SVGIG (reference sequence). The CDR3 spells CAWKGGADTQYF. The CDR3 DNA sequence: TGTGCCTGGAAGGGGGGCGCGGATACGCAGTATTTT. The whole variable domain, remainder taken from reference TRBV30 and TRBJ2-3, is SQTIHQWPATLVQPVGSPLSLECTVEGTSNPNLYWYRQAAGRGLQLLFYSVGIGQISSEVPQNLSASRPQDRQFILSSKKLLLSDSGFYLCAWKGGADTQYFGPGTRLTVL.

At least ten counts were recorded for this clonotype. This chain connects TRBV7-2 to TRBJ1-6, with 8 bases matching TRBD1. The CDR3 runs to 14 residues. Germline V lookup: CDR1 SGHTA, CDR2 FQGNSA. V lost 5 bases and J lost 5; bases outside the gene matches: 2. The CDR3 sequence: CASSPGGHNSPLHF. CDR3 in DNA: TGTGCCAGCAGCCCAGGGGGCCATAATTCACCCCTCCACTTT.

This sequence joins TRBV12-3 or TRBV12-4 and TRBJ2-7; TRBD2 is a possible D gene (7 bases). The CDR3 totals 15 residues. The germline V and J ends were trimmed by 7 bases and 4 bases, with 20 bases remaining between them. CDR3 coding DNA: TGTGCCAGCAACGGGCACAAACGGGGGGCTTACGAGCAGTACTTC. Protein sequence: CASNGHKRGAYEQYF.